The TCR beta chain described here comes from a study of cytomegalovirus exposure and HLA in healthy donors. Study observations and caveats: Sequencing artifact likely explains a cluster of highly shared sequence variants.

Trimming took 3 bases from V and 5 from J, leaving 7 bases between them. Germline V gene lookup returns CDR1 MNHNY and CDR2 SVGAGI (reference sequence). CDR3 size: 12 residues. Primers: 60 Vbeta forward and 13 Jbeta reverse. Original handling: There were tens of millions of unique TCR beta chains by a later count, and around 10 million of them were shared. TCRdb's copy holds only in-frame clones and misses some; the assay was immunoSEQ multiplex PCR. Clonal size and the V and J genes are those of that table, whereas D and trimming came from the DNA. The repertoire shows roughly 50,000 clones; the top ten hold about 2.5%. A note on this clone: Its antigen is currently unknown.

This receptor was taken from a female donor in good health and CMV-seronegative. This rearrangement joins TRBV6-6 to TRBJ2-5, with no clear D. Material: PBMCs. The CDR3 spells CASSYPSETQYF. CDR3 sequence (DNA): TGTGCCAGCAGTTATCCTTCGGAGACCCAGTACTTC.